These T cell receptor beta chains were read from a single sample in a study of monozygotic twins with inflammatory bowel disease. Following a re-call of the 5' RACE reads, TCRdb has one entry per CDR3 protein and lacks DNA. The table lists a few hundred thousand distinct CDR3 sequences. The specimen sequenced was blood. Receptors originate from a human donor with ulcerative colitis or Crohn's disease, or a healthy co-twin of an affected twin (not recorded which). The CDR3 runs from the conserved cysteine through the conserved F or W.

TRBJ2-1,TRBV6-5,CASSYSIWNEQFF
TRBJ2-1,TRBV4-3,CASSQDQTGFNEQFF
TRBJ1-2,TRBV6-5,CASSYSNGGYTF
TRBJ2-1,TRBV11-1,CASSLGMLAGSIAYNEQFF
TRBJ2-1,TRBV11-2,CASSGERTFYNEQFF
TRBJ2-3,TRBV5-6,CASSLTGRGDTQYF
TRBJ1-1,TRBV5-1,CASSFGTGTEAFF
TRBJ2-7,TRBV2,CASSDLSFSGAPSYEQYF
TRBJ2-7,TRBV20-1,CSARGTSGVIYEQYF
TRBJ2-5,TRBV7-9,CASNGPAETQYF
TRBJ1-3,TRBV30,CAWSVGGSGNTIYF
TRBJ1-5,TRBV21-1,CASSKGGTVCNQPQHF
TRBJ2-7,TRBV10-3,CAISEQTRVREQYF
TRBJ2-7,TRBV6-2/TRBV6-3,CASVQAGGYEQYF
TRBJ1-2,TRBV7-2,CASSNNYGYTF
TRBJ2-7,TRBV15,CATSRPGLVNEQYF
TRBJ2-5,TRBV3-1,CASSPPGGSQLETQYF
TRBJ2-5,TRBV11-3,CASSLIGGNQETQYF
TRBJ2-1,TRBV7-2,CASSAELAGANEQFF
TRBJ2-7,TRBV2,CARGASGSYEQYF
TRBJ2-7,TRBV7-2,CASSYFSESYEQYF
TRBJ2-3,TRBV11-2,CASSFGGGAFRRTDTQYF
TRBJ1-2,TRBV11-1,CASSLLGREGYGYTF
TRBJ2-3,TRBV6-2/TRBV6-3,CASSTPGHVRDTQYF
TRBJ2-2,TRBV18,CASLALENTGELFF
TRBJ2-7,TRBV20-1,CSAQKAPLNEQYF
TRBJ2-7,TRBV20-1,CSAPEQGASYEQYF
TRBJ2-7,TRBV20-1,CSARERTGSYEQYF
TRBJ2-3,TRBV7-9,CASRSRRTTSTDTQYF
TRBJ2-4,TRBV5-1,CASSLGLAGGAKNIQYF
TRBJ2-1,TRBV5-1,CASRVASGGSYNEQFF
TRBJ1-1,TRBV20-1,CSASASTGYFAFF
TRBJ2-5,TRBV5-4,CASSRTGLQETQYF
TRBJ1-1,TRBV29-1,CSGWEAANTEAFF
TRBJ1-5,TRBV7-2,CASHNCRGEKPQHF